These 24 T cell receptor beta chains were all obtained from the same sample, sequenced in a study of cytomegalovirus exposure and HLA in healthy donors. The study ran its PCR with 60 Vbeta and 13 Jbeta primers. The repertoire was sequenced with immunoSEQ multiplex PCR; TCRdb's copy has only in-frame clones and lacks some. This table has roughly 130,000 clones, more than 80% appearing once. Source material: PBMCs. All receptors derive from a male donor in good health and CMV-seronegative.

The V call is TRBV6-5, the J call TRBJ1-2; no clear D. The CDR3 runs 15 residues. CDR1 MNHEY and CDR2 SVGAGI come from the germline V gene. Trimming removed 0 bases from V and 5 bases from J, with 13 bases in between. The CDR3 DNA sequence: TGTGCCAGCAGTTACTCTGCCACAGCAATATATGGCTACACCTTC. This sequence encodes CASSYSATAIYGYTF.

The chain recombines TRBV7-2 with TRBJ1-5; D is uncertain. The V gene's germline CDR1 is SGHTA and CDR2 FQGNSA. V was shortened by 3 bases and J by 7 bases, with 13 bases between the two germline ends. This CDR3 spans 14 amino acids. The CDR3 protein is CASSFSSAEQPQHF. The CDR3 DNA sequence: TGTGCCAGCAGCTTTTCTAGTGCAGAGCAGCCCCAGCATTTT.

The chain is built from TRBV7-9 and TRBJ1-5, with 7 nucleotides matching TRBD1. V shed 1 base, J shed 6 bases, and the junction held 9 bases outside the gene matches. Germline V gene data show CDR1 as SEHNR and CDR2 as FQNEAQ (reference sequence). The length of the CDR3 is 16 residues. CDR3 sequence (DNA): TGTGCCAGCAGCTTAGTTGGGACCAGGGGGTCTCAGCCCCAGCATTTT. This encodes CASSLVGTRGSQPQHF.

J is TRBJ1-3 and V is TRBV28; 10 nucleotides match TRBD1. Germline V gene sequence: CDR1 MDHEN, CDR2 SYDVKM. The CDR3 covers 17 residues. J was trimmed by 3 bases and V by 6 bases; bases with no gene match: 11. DNA for the CDR3: TGTGCCAGCAGAAACAAGTCGTGGGACAGGGGTGGAAACACCATATATTTT. Amino acids: CASRNKSWDRGGNTIYF.

The J gene is TRBJ2-7, the V gene TRBV28, with TRBD1 matching over 9 bases. The V and J ends lost 7 bases and 0 bases, in that order; junction bases with no gene match: 7. The length of the CDR3 is 15 residues. CDR1 and CDR2 from the germline V gene are MDHEN and SYDVKM. The CDR3 region has the DNA TGTGCCAGCATTCAGACAGGGGGTTACTCCTACGAGCAGTACTTC. It translates to CASIQTGGYSYEQYF.

The chain links TRBV7-9 to TRBJ1-6; 7 bases fit TRBD1. CDR1 is SEHNR, CDR2 FQNEAQ, per germline (reference sequence). The CDR3 length is 17 residues. V shed 5 bases and J 2 bases; nucleotides not matched to a gene: 9. CDR3 coding DNA: TGTGCCAGCAGCCCCCGACAGGGAGCGACCTATAATTCACCCCTCCACTTT. Protein sequence: CASSPRQGATYNSPLHF.

This clone was seen a few times. The V and J genes are TRBV19 and TRBJ1-5; TRBD1 matches 8 bases. Germline CDR1 reads LNHDA; CDR2 reads SQIVND (reference sequence). The CDR3 is 14 residues long. After removal of 5 bases from V and 4 bases from J, the junction contained 4 bases not matched to a gene. Here the CDR3 DNA reads TGTGCCAGTAGTGTCACAGGGGGGAATCAGCCCCAGCATTTT. Its protein is CASSVTGGNQPQHF.

V is TRBV2 and J is TRBJ2-7; no clear D gene. The CDR3 extends over 12 amino acids. The germline V and J ends were trimmed by 3 bases and 3 bases, with 6 bases remaining between them. CDR1 is SNHLY and CDR2 is FYNNEI in the germline V gene. This CDR3 is CASSDSYYEQYF. The CDR3 DNA follows: TGTGCCAGCAGTGACAGTTACTACGAGCAGTACTTC.

In DNA, the CDR3 is TGCGCCAGCAGCAGAGAGTGGTCCAACGAGCAGTACTTC. Amino acids: CASSREWSNEQYF. This rearrangement joins TRBV5-1 to TRBJ2-7; D gene ambiguous. Deletions cut 4 bases from V and 5 bases from J, with 13 bases between. Germline assignment: CDR1 SGHRS and CDR2 YFSETQ. The CDR3 is made up of 13 amino acids.

This clone came up a few times. The CDR3 is CASSLVRVTSGREEQFF. CDR3 nucleotide sequence: TGTGCCAGCAGCTTAGTGAGAGTGACTAGCGGGAGGGAAGAGCAGTTCTTC. The chain combines TRBV7-8 with TRBJ2-1, with 14 bases matching TRBD2. The germline V gene has CDR1 SGHVS and CDR2 FQNEAQ. The ends lost 1 base at V and 10 bases at J; junction bases unmatched: 9. The CDR3 contains 17 residues.

The rearrangement links TRBV2 to TRBJ2-1; TRBD2 matches at 7 bases. The CDR3 covers 14 residues. The germline CDR1 and CDR2 sequences are SNHLY and FYNNEI. Trimming took 3 bases from V and 9 from J; bases not matched to a gene: 8. CDR3 in amino acids: CASSEGGGPVEQFF. Here the CDR3 DNA reads TGTGCCAGCAGTGAGGGGGGGGGACCAGTTGAGCAGTTCTTC.

CDR3 protein: CASSQGWDRGHSYEQYF. The CDR3 bases are TGTGCCAGCAGCCAAGGATGGGACAGGGGTCACTCCTACGAGCAGTACTTC. J is TRBJ2-7 and V is TRBV4-2; TRBD1 matches 10 bases. The CDR3 totals 17 residues. Germline assignment: CDR1 LGHNA and CDR2 YNFKEQ. V gave up 1 base and J gave up 0 bases; unmatched junction bases: 6.

The count of this clone is one. The chain carries TRBV5-1 and TRBJ2-3; a weak D match, TRBD2 (6 bases). The CDR3 contains 16 residues. Germline assignment: CDR1 SGHRS and CDR2 YFSETQ. Trimming removed 4 bases from V and 4 bases from J, with 19 bases in between. The CDR3 region has the DNA TGCGCCAGCAGCCAAAGCGGCGGGATTATAGCAGATACGCAGTATTTT. This codes for CASSQSGGIIADTQYF.

In DNA form, the CDR3 reads TGTGCCAGCAGCCAAGCAGGGTTTGTCTACGAGCAGTACTTC. This sequence encodes CASSQAGFVYEQYF. V usage is TRBV6-5 and J usage is TRBJ2-7; D is perhaps TRBD1 (5 bases). This CDR3 is built from 14 residues. The V gene's germline CDR1 is MNHEY and CDR2 SVGAGI. Trimming cost V 6 bases and J 3 bases, with 15 bases left between them.

The CDR3: CASRSFLSSYEQYF. The CDR3 region has the DNA TGTGCCAGCAGGAGCTTCTTGAGCTCCTACGAGCAGTACTTC. V and J are TRBV5-8 and TRBJ2-7; D call uncertain. Trimming stripped 5 bases from V and 0 bases from J, with 12 bases between. The CDR3 runs 14 residues. The germline gives CDR1 SGHTS, CDR2 YDEGEE. Full variable domain (rest looked up from reference TRBV5-8 and TRBJ2-7): EAGVTQSPTHLIKTRGQQATLRCSPISGHTSVYWYQQALGLGLQFLLWYDEGEERNRGNFPPRFSGRQFPNYSSELNVNALELEDSALYLCASRSFLSSYEQYFGPGTRLTVT.

J is TRBJ1-2 and V is TRBV28, with 11 bases identical to TRBD1. The CDR3 has 13 residues. V dropped 5 bases and J dropped 8; count of bases not matched to a gene: 4. CDR1 and CDR2 (germline): MDHEN, SYDVKM. CDR3 sequence: CASSLGDRGGYTF. The CDR3 DNA sequence: TGTGCCAGCAGTCTGGGGGACAGGGGGGGCTACACCTTC.

The rearrangement uses TRBV14 and TRBJ2-5; D unclear. The CDR3 has 16 residues. Trimming took 4 bases from V and 4 from J, leaving 19 bases between them. Germline CDR1 is SGHDN and CDR2 is FVKESK. The CDR3 protein is CASSPRMTRIGETQYF. DNA for the CDR3: TGTGCCAGCAGCCCCCGAATGACGCGGATCGGAGAGACCCAGTACTTC.

The genes are TRBV9 and TRBJ1-6; 8 positions agree with TRBD1. With 3 bases clipped from V and 6 bases from J, the junction kept 8 bases outside the gene matches. Germline-derived CDR1 and CDR2 are SGDLS and YYNGEE. The CDR3 is 16 residues long. CDR3: CASSAGQGALNSPLHF. The CDR3 nucleotides read TGTGCCAGCAGCGCGGGGCAGGGGGCGCTTAATTCACCCCTCCACTTT.

The V gene is TRBV5-1, the J gene TRBJ1-2, with 7 bases that match TRBD1. The germline V gene encodes CDR1 SGHRS and CDR2 YFSETQ. The CDR3 loop spans 14 amino acids. V gave up 4 bases and J gave up 3 bases; unmatched junction bases: 6. The CDR3 loop reads CASSLTGTDYGYTF. The DNA for the CDR3 is TGCGCCAGCAGCCTCACCGGGACAGACTATGGCTACACCTTC. Filled out from reference TRBV5-1 and TRBJ1-2, the complete variable domain reads KAGVTQTPRYLIKTRGQQVTLSCSPISGHRSVSWYQQTPGQGLQFLFEYFSETQRNKGNFPGRFSGRQFSNSRSEMNVSTLELGDSALYLCASSLTGTDYGYTFGSGTRLTVV.

This clone has just one count. DNA of the CDR3: TGCGCCAGCAGCTACTGGACTAGCGGGAGACCCTACGAGCAGTACTTC. Amino acids: CASSYWTSGRPYEQYF. This sequence joins TRBV5-1 and TRBJ2-7; 13 bases are shared with TRBD2. V lost 3 bases, J lost 2 bases, and 5 bases stayed unmatched. In germline, CDR1 is SGHRS, CDR2 YFSETQ. CDR3 length equals 16 residues.

The V gene is TRBV15, the J gene TRBJ2-7; weak D call: TRBD1 (5 bases). The germline CDR1 and CDR2 sequences are LNHNV and YYDKDF (reference sequence). Trimming took 0 bases from V and 3 from J, leaving 6 bases between them. The CDR3 extends over 13 amino acids. In DNA form, the CDR3 reads TGTGCCACCAGCAGAGACGACAGCTACGAGCAGTACTTC. It codes for CATSRDDSYEQYF.

The V and J genes are TRBV10-2 and TRBJ1-5, with TRBD1 matching 9 bases. CDR3 length: 16 residues. V lost 10 bases and J lost 5; bases outside the gene matches: 15. Germline CDR1 and CDR2: WSHSY and SAAADI. The CDR3 DNA sequence: TGCGCCACCCAAGCACAAGATAGACAGGGGGATCAGCCCCAGCATTTT. Residues: CATQAQDRQGDQPQHF.

This clone was detected only a few times. V usage is TRBV7-9 and J usage is TRBJ1-4, with D maybe TRBD1 (5 bases). CDR3 length equals 14 residues. Germline CDR1 reads SEHNR; CDR2 reads FQNEAQ (reference sequence). V was pared by 5 bases and J by 4 bases, with 11 bases between. The chain's CDR3 is CASSPPGLNEKLFF. In nucleotides, the CDR3 is TGTGCCAGCAGCCCACCGGGACTTAATGAAAAACTGTTTTTT.

The chain has TRBV5-1 and TRBJ2-7; TRBD2 matches 9 bases. CDR3 length: 16 residues. The germline CDR1 and CDR2 sequences are SGHRS and YFSETQ. Trimming took 1 base from V and 6 from J; bases not matched to a gene: 11. DNA of the CDR3: TGCGCCAGCAGCTTGAGAGTGCCTAGCGGGACCTCCGAGCAGTACTTC. It specifies CASSLRVPSGTSEQYF.